This T cell receptor beta chain was profiled in a study of CD8 T cells in Susac syndrome. Study-level points and caveats: Expansion of clones was not seen in the CD4+ T cell repertoires of Susac syndrome.

As to this clonotype: What it binds is unknown.

RNA totalling roughly 0.5 to 1 ug underwent reverse transcription with random hexamers. The amplification used immunoSEQ multiplex PCR on TCR beta CDR3; it spanned 54 Vbeta and 13 Jbeta. TCRdb reanalysed the immunoSEQ multiplex PCR reads using MiXCR and keeps one entry per CDR3 protein. The table shows 150,000 to 200,000 distinct CDR3 sequences, with approximately 94% occurring only once. The CDR3 totals 11 residues. Germline V gene data show CDR1 as SQVTM and CDR2 as ANQGSEA. Sample: CD4+ T cells from PBMCs. This receptor was identified in a human donor with Susac syndrome. V usage is TRBV29-1 and J usage is TRBJ1-2, with a tentative D call TRBD1 (5 bases). The CDR3 DNA reads TGCACTAAGGGGAGAGTATATGGCTACACCTTC. Translating it yields CTKGRVYGYTF.